The 32 T cell receptor beta chains below were found in one sample sequenced in a study of shared clonotypes between healthy human individuals. Sequencing used immunoSEQ multiplex PCR; TCRdb keeps in-frame clones, though not all of them. The table includes under 1,100,000 clones, approximately 78% detected once. Sample: memory CD4+ T cells from PBMCs. Subset given: CD45RA-negative fraction. The receptors come from a man younger than 35 in good health. Some clones in this sample may be carry-over from other donors' samples.

The DNA for the CDR3 is TGTGCCAGCAGCTTAGCGGCCTCTCGCACAGATACGCAGTATTTT. Amino acids: CASSLAASRTDTQYF. This chain links TRBV7-8 with TRBJ2-3; D is unclear. The V gene's germline CDR1 is SGHVS and CDR2 FQNEAQ. This CDR3 has 15 residues. The V end lost 0 bases, the J end lost 1 base, and 8 bases lay between the germline ends.

V and J are TRBV28 and TRBJ2-3; D is ambiguous. Germline V gene sequence: CDR1 MDHEN, CDR2 SYDVKM. CDR3 length: 13 residues. The V end was cut by 3 bases, the J end by 1 base, with 5 bases between. CDR3 coding DNA: TGTGCCAGCAGTTTTCAGGGCACAGATACGCAGTATTTT. Translation gives CASSFQGTDTQYF.

The V call is TRBV9, the J call TRBJ1-1, with D unresolved. Trimming took 2 bases from V and 8 from J, leaving 13 bases between them. CDR1 is SGDLS and CDR2 is YYNGEE in the germline V gene. This CDR3 is built from 13 residues. CDR3 coding DNA: TGTGCCAGCAGCGTGGCTGAGGGTATGGAAGCTTTCTTT. It yields the protein CASSVAEGMEAFF.

The V gene is TRBV6-4, the J gene TRBJ2-2; no firm D call. The CDR3 loop spans 13 amino acids. Germline V gene lookup returns CDR1 MRHNA and CDR2 SNTAGT. Trimming stripped 6 bases from V and 3 bases from J, with 8 bases between. As DNA, the CDR3 is TGTGCCAGCAGCCAATGGGACACCGGGGAGCTGTTTTTT. It translates to CASSQWDTGELFF.

The genes are TRBV6-1 and TRBJ1-1, with 7 bases lining up with TRBD1. This CDR3 has 16 residues. Germline V lookup: CDR1 MNHNS, CDR2 SASEGT. V lost 4 bases, J lost 0 bases, and 8 bases stayed unmatched. The CDR3 nucleotides read TGTGCCAGCAGTGCACAGGGGTTGGGGGTGAACACTGAAGCTTTCTTT. Amino acids: CASSAQGLGVNTEAFF.

The J gene is TRBJ1-2, the V gene TRBV7-2; D perhaps matches TRBD1 (5 bases). V was trimmed by 1 base and J by 8 bases, leaving 14 bases between them. CDR3 length: 14 amino acids. CDR1 and CDR2 from the germline V gene are SGHTA and FQGNSA. The CDR3 loop is CASSLGGRRLGYTF. The CDR3 DNA reads TGTGCCAGCAGCTTAGGGGGCAGGCGCCTCGGCTACACCTTC. The complete variable domain, with remaining parts taken from reference TRBV7-2 and TRBJ1-2, reads GAGVSQSPSNKVTEKGKDVELRCDPISGHTALYWYRQSLGQGLEFLIYFQGNSAPDKSGLPSDRFSAERTGGSVSTLTIQRTQQEDSAVYLCASSLGGRRLGYTFGSGTRLTVV.

The chain combines TRBV5-1 with TRBJ1-2; D remains ambiguous. The V gene lost 6 bases and the J gene lost 0 bases, with 9 bases spanning the gap. This CDR3 contains 13 residues. Germline lookup yields CDR1 SGHRS and CDR2 YFSETQ. The CDR3 region has the DNA TGCGCCAGCACTCGGGCACCTAACTATGGCTACACCTTC. Amino acid sequence: CASTRAPNYGYTF. The full variable domain, its missing parts supplied by reference TRBV5-1 and TRBJ1-2, is KAGVTQTPRYLIKTRGQQVTLSCSPISGHRSVSWYQQTPGQGLQFLFEYFSETQRNKGNFPGRFSGRQFSNSRSEMNVSTLELGDSALYLCASTRAPNYGYTFGSGTRLTVV.

This chain links TRBV7-6 with TRBJ1-3; D might be TRBD1 (5 bases). The CDR3 contains 15 residues. Trimming cost V 3 bases and J 0 bases, with 9 bases left between them. From germline, CDR1 is SGHVS and CDR2 FNYEAQ. CDR3 amino acids: CASSFAGTSGNTIYF. The CDR3 bases are TGTGCCAGCAGCTTCGCGGGGACCTCTGGAAACACCATATATTTT.

The chain employs TRBV7-2 and TRBJ1-2; TRBD1 aligns across 9 bases. Looked up from germline, CDR1 is SGHTA and CDR2 is FQGNSA. Trimming cost V 2 bases and J 2 bases; bases outside gene matches: 9. The CDR3 is made up of 17 amino acids. The CDR3 DNA reads TGTGCCAGCAGCTTACAGGGGACCGGGACAGGGAACTATGGCTACACCTTC. It codes for CASSLQGTGTGNYGYTF.

The V gene is TRBV28, the J gene TRBJ2-1, with 7 bases matching TRBD2. CDR1 is MDHEN and CDR2 is SYDVKM in the germline V gene. This CDR3 comprises 20 residues. Losses at the gene ends were 4 bases for V and 0 bases for J; bases not matched to a gene: 18. CDR3 DNA: TGTGCCAGCAGTTCTTTGGCCCCAGCTAGCGGAGAAGACTCCTACAATGAGCAGTTCTTC. Protein: CASSSLAPASGEDSYNEQFF.

The table lists this clone with a few counts. Other DNA sequences of this sample code for an identical CDR3. CDR3 sequence reads: CASSQLAGGPNEQFF. DNA for the CDR3: TGTGCCAGCAGCCAGCTAGCGGGAGGGCCTAATGAGCAGTTCTTC. V usage is TRBV14 and J usage is TRBJ2-1; 12 nucleotides align to TRBD2. V was pared by 3 bases and J by 7 bases, with 4 bases of the junction left unmatched. Germline loops: CDR1 SGHDN, CDR2 FVKESK. This CDR3 region has 15 residues.

The count of this clone is one. The V gene is TRBV5-6, the J gene TRBJ2-7; no definite D call. Germline CDR1 reads SGHDT; CDR2 reads YYEEEE. There are 13 residues in the CDR3. The V and J ends lost 1 base and 6 bases respectively, with 11 bases between them. The CDR3 sequence: CASSLLWGSEQYF. As DNA, the CDR3 is TGTGCCAGCAGCTTGTTATGGGGTTCCGAGCAGTACTTC. Together with reference TRBV5-6 and TRBJ2-7, the CDR3 gives the full variable domain: DAGVTQSPTHLIKTRGQQVTLRCSPKSGHDTVSWYQQALGQGPQFIFQYYEEEERQRGNFPDRFSGHQFPNYSSELNVNALLLGDSALYLCASSLLWGSEQYFGPGTRLTVT.

The gene calls are TRBV28 and TRBJ2-2, with a weak D call TRBD2 (5 bases). The CDR3 totals 14 residues. CDR1 is MDHEN, CDR2 SYDVKM, per germline. The V gene lost 8 bases and the J gene lost 5 bases, with 15 bases spanning the gap. CDR3 DNA: TGTGCCAGCGCCGTCGGAGGTGGGACCGGGGAGCTGTTTTTT. Its protein product is CASAVGGGTGELFF.

The chain employs TRBV19 and TRBJ1-2; D ambiguous. CDR1 and CDR2 (germline): LNHDA, SQIVND (reference sequence). The ends were cut back, 7 bases at V and 4 bases at J, with 19 bases in the middle. The CDR3 totals 15 residues. CDR3 DNA sequence: TGTGCCAGTAAACGAGATGACTCCCGGGGCTATGGCTACACCTTC. Encoded protein: CASKRDDSRGYGYTF.

This clone was detected only once. The chain links TRBV7-6 to TRBJ1-3; D unclear. V was clipped by 0 bases and J by 0 bases, with 9 bases between them. Germline V CDR1 and CDR2: SGHVS, FNYEAQ. CDR3 length: 16 residues. Written as DNA, the CDR3 is TGTGCCAGCAGCTTAGCTCCGCCCAACTCTGGAAACACCATATATTTT. Its translation: CASSLAPPNSGNTIYF.

In DNA form, the CDR3 reads TGTGCCAGCAGTTTGGGGGGTGGCCACAATCAGCCCCAGCATTTT. It codes for CASSLGGGHNQPQHF. The chain couples TRBV28 to TRBJ1-5; possibly TRBD1 for D (5 bases). V dropped 3 bases and J dropped 3 bases, with 12 bases sitting between them. CDR3 length: 15 residues. Germline V gives CDR1 MDHEN, CDR2 SYDVKM. Full variable domain (rest looked up from reference TRBV28 and TRBJ1-5): DVKVTQSSRYLVKRTGEKVFLECVQDMDHENMFWYRQDPGLGLRLIYFSYDVKMKEKGDIPEGYSVSREKKERFSLILESASTNQTSMYLCASSLGGGHNQPQHFGDGTRLSIL.

V gene TRBV18 combines with J gene TRBJ2-3, with D possibly matching TRBD2 (6 bases). The CDR3 totals 16 residues. Germline V gene data show CDR1 as KGHSH and CDR2 as LQKENI. V was cut by 2 bases and J by 2 bases, with 14 bases left in between. The CDR3 here is CASSPNSAGFTDTQYF. The CDR3 coding sequence is TGTGCCAGCTCACCAAATTCCGCGGGGTTCACAGATACGCAGTATTTT. Full variable domain (rest looked up from reference TRBV18 and TRBJ2-3): NAGVMQNPRHLVRRRGQEARLRCSPMKGHSHVYWYRQLPEEGLKFMVYLQKENIIDESGMPKERFSAEFPKEGPSILRIQQVVRGDSAAYFCASSPNSAGFTDTQYFGPGTRLTVL.

The sample holds one count of this clone. V gene TRBV7-2 combines with J gene TRBJ2-1; TRBD1 agrees at 9 bases. V trimming: 3 bases; J trimming: 8 bases; junction bases outside the gene matches: 2. Germline V gives CDR1 SGHTA, CDR2 FQGNSA. CDR3 length equals 13 residues. The CDR3 sequence: CASSLDRGHEQFF. The CDR3 nucleotides are TGTGCCAGCAGCTTGGACAGGGGCCATGAGCAGTTCTTC. The entire variable domain, with the rest obtained from reference TRBV7-2 and TRBJ2-1, is as follows: GAGVSQSPSNKVTEKGKDVELRCDPISGHTALYWYRQSLGQGLEFLIYFQGNSAPDKSGLPSDRFSAERTGGSVSTLTIQRTQQEDSAVYLCASSLDRGHEQFFGPGTRLTVL.

This clone occurred a few times. CDR3 region: CASSTQVQGGYNEQFF. DNA of the CDR3: TGTGCCAGCAGCACGCAGGTACAGGGGGGATACAATGAGCAGTTCTTC. This chain connects TRBV7-2 to TRBJ2-1, with TRBD1 matching 8 bases. CDR1 is SGHTA and CDR2 is FQGNSA in the germline V gene. V lost 5 bases to trimming and J lost 4 bases; unmatched junction nucleotides: 10. This CDR3 spans 16 amino acids.

The rearrangement links TRBV28 to TRBJ1-5; D not resolved. Germline V gene data show CDR1 as MDHEN and CDR2 as SYDVKM. This CDR3 is built from 12 residues. V was pared by 8 bases and J by 0 bases, with 5 bases between. The CDR3 spells CASFGSNQPQHF. Here the CDR3 DNA reads TGTGCCAGCTTCGGTAGCAATCAGCCCCAGCATTTT.

The chain couples TRBV2 to TRBJ1-5; the D is unclear. The germline V and J ends were trimmed by 8 bases and 4 bases, with 15 bases remaining between them. The CDR3 has 14 residues. Per the germline V gene, CDR1 is SNHLY and CDR2 is FYNNEI. The chain's CDR3 is CASGVDRGNQPQHF. The CDR3 coding sequence is TGTGCCAGCGGGGTAGATCGGGGAAATCAGCCCCAGCATTTT.

The sample holds one count of this clone. The chain recombines TRBV21-1 with TRBJ2-7. TRBV21-1 is described as a pseudogene. CDR3 length equals 14 residues. CDR3 sequence reads: CASSSLVASHEQYF. Written as DNA, the CDR3 is TGTGCCAGCAGCTCCTTAGTGGCCAGCCACGAGCAGTACTTC.

The genes are TRBV28 and TRBJ1-4; 8 nucleotides agree with TRBD1. The germline V gene has CDR1 MDHEN and CDR2 SYDVKM. The CDR3 covers 17 residues. Trimming at V came to 5 bases and at J to 4 bases, leaving 12 bases not matched to a gene. CDR3 residues: CASSPRQGAQSNEKLFF. The CDR3 DNA follows: TGTGCCAGCAGTCCCAGGCAGGGGGCGCAGAGTAATGAAAAACTGTTTTTT. Full variable domain (remainder filled in from reference TRBV28 and TRBJ1-4): DVKVTQSSRYLVKRTGEKVFLECVQDMDHENMFWYRQDPGLGLRLIYFSYDVKMKEKGDIPEGYSVSREKKERFSLILESASTNQTSMYLCASSPRQGAQSNEKLFFGSGTQLSVL.

The gene calls are TRBV5-4 and TRBJ2-7; D not resolved. The germline gives CDR1 SGHNT, CDR2 YYREEE (reference sequence). This CDR3 spans 13 amino acids. V was trimmed by 2 bases and J by 9 bases, leaving 15 bases between them. Written as DNA, the CDR3 is TGTGCCAGCAGCTTCCCGGGTCCAGTGGCGCAGTACTTC. Amino acids: CASSFPGPVAQYF.

V gene TRBV6-5 combines with J gene TRBJ2-7; tentatively, D is TRBD1 (5 bases). The CDR3 runs 15 residues. Germline assignment: CDR1 MNHEY and CDR2 SVGAGI. V was clipped by 0 bases and J by 0 bases, with 9 bases between them. CDR3 DNA sequence: TGTGCCAGCAGTTACTCTGCAGGGTACTCCTACGAGCAGTACTTC. Translating it yields CASSYSAGYSYEQYF.

The V gene is TRBV4-2, the J gene TRBJ2-5, with TRBD2 as a possible D gene (6 bases). Germline V lookup: CDR1 LGHNA, CDR2 YNFKEQ. V was pared by 2 bases and J by 5 bases, with 15 bases between. This CDR3 is 15 amino acids long. The CDR3 sequence is CASSQQHGSGETQYF. CDR3 coding DNA: TGTGCCAGCAGCCAACAACACGGGAGCGGTGAGACCCAGTACTTC.

The table lists this clone with a count of one. The CDR3 protein is CASSEDYGGGGTEAFF. The CDR3 DNA is TGTGCCAGCAGTGAAGATTACGGGGGCGGCGGCACTGAAGCTTTCTTT. The rearrangement joins TRBV2 to TRBJ1-1; possibly TRBD1 for D (6 bases). The CDR3 loop spans 16 amino acids. The V and J ends lost 1 base and 4 bases respectively, with 16 bases between them. The germline V gene encodes CDR1 SNHLY and CDR2 FYNNEI.

This chain connects TRBV28 to TRBJ2-7; D is tentatively TRBD1 or TRBD2 (5 bases each). The CDR3 has 14 residues. Looked up from germline, CDR1 is MDHEN and CDR2 is SYDVKM. The ends were cut back, 8 bases at V and 0 bases at J, with 14 bases in the middle. CDR3 nucleotides: TGTGCCAGCTATACACGGGGCATCTCCTACGAGCAGTACTTC. Protein sequence: CASYTRGISYEQYF.

The CDR3 region has the DNA TGTGCCAGCAGACGACAGGTCTACGAGCAGTACTTC. Its protein is CASRRQVYEQYF. V and J are TRBV28 and TRBJ2-7; TRBD1 might be the D (6 bases). This CDR3 contains 12 residues. Germline V lookup: CDR1 MDHEN, CDR2 SYDVKM. The germline V and J ends were trimmed by 6 bases and 3 bases, with 9 bases remaining between them.

V and J are TRBV19 and TRBJ2-7, with TRBD2 as a possible D gene (5 bases). Trimming removed 3 bases from V and 3 bases from J, with 15 bases in between. CDR3 length: 15 residues. The germline V gene has CDR1 LNHDA and CDR2 SQIVND (reference sequence). CDR3 DNA: TGTGCCAGTAGTATCTCCCGGACTCCTTTCTACGAGCAGTACTTC. Protein: CASSISRTPFYEQYF. The entire variable domain, with the rest obtained from reference TRBV19 and TRBJ2-7, is as follows: DGGITQSPKYLFRKEGQNVTLSCEQNLNHDAMYWYRQDPGQGLRLIYYSQIVNDFQKGDIAEGYSVSREKKESFPLTVTSAQKNPTAFYLCASSISRTPFYEQYFGPGTRLTVT.

The chain couples TRBV29-1 to TRBJ1-1, with 9 bases identical to TRBD1. Per germline, CDR1 SQVTM and CDR2 ANQGSEA. The CDR3 sequence is 14 residues long. After removal of 7 bases from V and 1 base from J, the junction contained 7 bases not matched to a gene. The CDR3 DNA reads TGCAGCGGTTCACAGGGGGCCGGGAACACTGAAGCTTTCTTT. This translates into CSGSQGAGNTEAFF.

The J gene is TRBJ2-4, the V gene TRBV6-1; the match to TRBD1 covers 10 bases. The junction had 4 bases not matched to a gene; V was cut back by 7 bases and J by 4 bases. The CDR3 runs to 14 residues. Germline V gene sequence: CDR1 MNHNS, CDR2 SASEGT. The CDR3 is CASTAGQGKNIQYF. CDR3 DNA sequence: TGTGCCAGCACAGCGGGACAGGGGAAAAACATTCAGTACTTC.